This TCR beta chain was recorded in a study of tumor and adjacent non-tumor tissue in lung cancer. Overall study context: The cohort had about 12 adenocarcinoma, a couple of squamous cell and 1 small cell patients. Each sample yielded 4 million to 4.5 million productive TCRbeta reads on average.

In regard to this clonotype: A much larger clone is a single base away; this may be a read error.

A modified ARM-PCR protocol with three rounds of nested PCR amplified TCRbeta. Using its own MiXCR run on the multiplex PCR reads, TCRdb lists one record per CDR3 protein. The data show tens of thousands of distinct CDR3 sequences, with 60% to 85% seen just once and less than 15% held by the top ten. No cell sorting was done before RNA was extracted from the tissue. V lost 6 bases and J 5 bases, leaving 13 bases between the germline ends. In germline, CDR1 is MDHEN, CDR2 SYDVKM. The CDR3 extends over 13 amino acids. The sequence was collected from a woman between 45 and 65 years old with non-small cell lung cancer. V usage is TRBV28 and J usage is TRBJ2-5; D possibly corresponds to TRBD2 (6 bases). Sequenced material: lung tumor tissue. The CDR3 protein is CASRPWRGETQYF. For the CDR3, the DNA is TGTGCCAGCAGACCCTGGAGGGGTGAGACCCAGTACTTC.